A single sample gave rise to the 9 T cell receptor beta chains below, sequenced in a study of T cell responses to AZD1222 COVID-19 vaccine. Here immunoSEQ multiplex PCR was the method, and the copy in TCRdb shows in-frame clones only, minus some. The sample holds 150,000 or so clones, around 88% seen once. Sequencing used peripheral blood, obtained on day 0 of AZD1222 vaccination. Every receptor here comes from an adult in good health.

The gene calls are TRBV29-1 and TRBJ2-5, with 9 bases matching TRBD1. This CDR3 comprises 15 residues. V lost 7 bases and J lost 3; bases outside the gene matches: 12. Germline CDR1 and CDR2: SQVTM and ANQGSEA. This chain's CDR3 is CSGLMTGGTKETQYF. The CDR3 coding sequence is TGCAGCGGACTGATGACAGGGGGGACTAAAGAGACCCAGTACTTC.

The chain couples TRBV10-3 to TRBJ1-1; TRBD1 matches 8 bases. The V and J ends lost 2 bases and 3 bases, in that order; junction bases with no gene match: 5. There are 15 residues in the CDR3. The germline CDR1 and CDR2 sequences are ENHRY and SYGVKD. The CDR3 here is CAISERTGHDTEAFF. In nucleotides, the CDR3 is TGTGCCATCAGTGAGAGGACAGGGCATGACACTGAAGCTTTCTTT.

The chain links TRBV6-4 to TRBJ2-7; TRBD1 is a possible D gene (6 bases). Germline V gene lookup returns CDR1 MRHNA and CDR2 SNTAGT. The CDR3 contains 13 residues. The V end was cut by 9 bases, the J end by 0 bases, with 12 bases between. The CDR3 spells CARQGPLSYEQYF. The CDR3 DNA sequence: TGTGCCAGACAGGGTCCCCTCTCCTACGAGCAGTACTTC.

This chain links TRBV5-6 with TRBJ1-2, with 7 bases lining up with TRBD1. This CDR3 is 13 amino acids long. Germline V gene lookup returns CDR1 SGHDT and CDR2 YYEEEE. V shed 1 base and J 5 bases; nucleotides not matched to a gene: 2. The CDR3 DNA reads TGTGCCAGCAGCTTGTGGGACAGTTATGGCTACACCTTC. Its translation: CASSLWDSYGYTF.

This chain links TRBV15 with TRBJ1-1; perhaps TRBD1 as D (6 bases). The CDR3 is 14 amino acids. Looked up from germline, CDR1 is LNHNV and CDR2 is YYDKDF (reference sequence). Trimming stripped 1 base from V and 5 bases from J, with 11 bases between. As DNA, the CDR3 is TGTGCCACCAGCAGAGCCGGGCAGGGGACTGAAGCTTTCTTT. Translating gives CATSRAGQGTEAFF.

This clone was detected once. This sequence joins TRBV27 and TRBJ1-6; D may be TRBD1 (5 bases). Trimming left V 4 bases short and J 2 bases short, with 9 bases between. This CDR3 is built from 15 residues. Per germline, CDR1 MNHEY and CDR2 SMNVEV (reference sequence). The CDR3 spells CASSSAGAYNSPLHF. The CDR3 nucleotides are TGTGCCAGCAGTTCGGCGGGGGCCTATAATTCACCCCTCCACTTT.

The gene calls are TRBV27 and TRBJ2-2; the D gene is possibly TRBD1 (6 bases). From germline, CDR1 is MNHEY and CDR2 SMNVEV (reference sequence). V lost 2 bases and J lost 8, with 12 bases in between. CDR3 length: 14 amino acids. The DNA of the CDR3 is TGTGCCAGCAGTTTAGCTGGGGGCGCGGGGGAGCTGTTTTTT. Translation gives CASSLAGGAGELFF.

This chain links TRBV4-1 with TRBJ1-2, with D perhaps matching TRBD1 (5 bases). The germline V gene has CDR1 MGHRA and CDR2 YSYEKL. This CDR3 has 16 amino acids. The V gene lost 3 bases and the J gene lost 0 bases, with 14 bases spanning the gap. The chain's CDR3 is CASSQGGEGANYGYTF. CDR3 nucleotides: TGCGCCAGCAGCCAGGGGGGTGAGGGAGCTAACTATGGCTACACCTTC.

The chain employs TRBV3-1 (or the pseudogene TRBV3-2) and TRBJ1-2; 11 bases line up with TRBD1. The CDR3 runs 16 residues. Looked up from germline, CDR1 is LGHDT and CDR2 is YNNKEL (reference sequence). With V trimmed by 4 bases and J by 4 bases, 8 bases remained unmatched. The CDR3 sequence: CASSPRTGGAGYGYTF. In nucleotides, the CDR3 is TGTGCCAGCAGCCCAAGGACAGGGGGCGCCGGCTATGGCTACACCTTC.